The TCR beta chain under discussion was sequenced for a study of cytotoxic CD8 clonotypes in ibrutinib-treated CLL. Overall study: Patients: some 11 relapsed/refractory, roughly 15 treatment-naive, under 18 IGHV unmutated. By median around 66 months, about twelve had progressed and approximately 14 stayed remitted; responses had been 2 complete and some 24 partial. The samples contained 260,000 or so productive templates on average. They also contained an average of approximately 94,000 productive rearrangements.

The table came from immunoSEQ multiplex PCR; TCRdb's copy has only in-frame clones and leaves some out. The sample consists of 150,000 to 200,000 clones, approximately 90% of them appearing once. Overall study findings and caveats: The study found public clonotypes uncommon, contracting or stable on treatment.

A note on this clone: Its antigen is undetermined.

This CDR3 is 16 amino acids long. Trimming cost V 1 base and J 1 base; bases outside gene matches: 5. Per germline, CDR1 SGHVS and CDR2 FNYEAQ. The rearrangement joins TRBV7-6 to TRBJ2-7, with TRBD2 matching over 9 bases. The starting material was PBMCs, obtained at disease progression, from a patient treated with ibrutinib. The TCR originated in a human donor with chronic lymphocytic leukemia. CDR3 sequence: CASSLDRLAESYEQYF. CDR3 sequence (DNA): TGTGCCAGCAGCTTAGACAGACTAGCGGAATCCTACGAGCAGTACTTC.